A selection of T cell receptor beta chains follows, all from one sample in a study of T cell repertoires and Cas9 in healthy adults. Clones were sequenced by immunoSEQ multiplex PCR, and TCRdb holds only the in-frame ones, with some missing. The sample contains more than 13,000 clones, around 86% of which appear only once. The sample was Tregs (CD4+, CD25+, CD127-, CD137-, CD154-) from PBMCs; culture status not recorded. The receptor set was obtained from a human donor in good health. The CDR3 runs from the conserved cysteine through the conserved F or W. For some rows the clone size is stated as once, few or many, or as a class when expanded; others skip it.

>.|TRBV28|TRBJ1-2
CASSLGDYGYTF
>.|TRBV4-2|TRBJ2-1
CASSQAVSGAALVSSYNEQFF
>.|TRBV5-4|TRBJ1-1
CASSFGDYTEAFF
>.|TRBV6-1|TRBJ1-2
CASSGGGQESYGYTF
>.|TRBV10-3|TRBJ2-2
CAITRGSGTGELFF
>.|TRBV2|TRBJ2-1
CASTGWDRAHNEQFF
>.|TRBV14|TRBJ1-6
CASSLGQYNSPLHF
>.|TRBV6-1|TRBJ2-7
CASRALRGYEQYF
>.|TRBV19|TRBJ2-7
CASSMAADSSYEQYF
>.|TRBV12-5|TRBJ1-6
CASGLPPSPLHF
>.|TRBV18|TRBJ1-4
CASSPAENEKLFF
>.|TRBV7-9|TRBJ1-4
CASSVSQPGTGGANEKLFF
>few|TRBV5-4|TRBJ2-5
CAISGPGRETQYF
>once|TRBV28|TRBJ2-1
CASGEGGSSYNEQFF
>.|TRBV11-3|TRBJ2-2
CASSPGQANTGELFF
>.|TRBV4-2|TRBJ2-5
CASSQGGGEKTQYF
>.|TRBV11-2|TRBJ1-2
CASSARGVPNYGYTF
>.|TRBV19|TRBJ2-7
CASSPGRLVEQYF
>few|TRBV7-9|TRBJ1-3
CASSPGQGGNTIYF
>.|TRBV28|TRBJ1-2
CASSPSDERGGDGYTF
>.|TRBV5-1|TRBJ1-5
CASSSGQANQPQHF
>.|TRBV4-1|TRBJ2-4
CASSQEGQGLGKNIQYF
>.|TRBV6-5|TRBJ1-6
CASSYADRGPSSPLHF
>.|TRBV2|TRBJ1-2
CASRARGGLGYGYTF
>.|TRBV5-1|TRBJ2-1
CASGQEPYNEQFF
>.|TRBV28|TRBJ1-1
CASSPRQGGEWTEAFF
>.|TRBV5-1|TRBJ2-7
CASSLATGRLKQYF
>few|TRBV10-1|TRBJ1-3
CASSPLAGGSGNTIYF
>.|TRBV2|TRBJ2-5
CASGGQETQYF
>.|TRBV2|TRBJ1-2
CASRTQGFDYGYTF
>.|TRBV6-5|TRBJ1-5
CASRQDDNQPQHF
>once|TRBV10-3|TRBJ2-5
CAISEDREIGSQYF
>.|TRBV5-1|TRBJ2-1
CASSLVGGVSYNEQFF
>.|TRBV7-2|TRBJ1-2
CASSLGTGLYGYTF
>few|TRBV2|TRBJ2-7
CASRGISYEQYF
>.|TRBV6-9|TRBJ1-1
CASSATGAFF
>.|TRBV27|TRBJ1-1
CASSLRQGRNTEAFF
>.|TRBV6-5|TRBJ2-1
CASSEAGDNEQFF
>.|TRBV6-1|TRBJ1-3
CASSPVSLEGTIYF
>.|TRBV15|TRBJ2-1
CATSRGTSRTGEQFF
>.|TRBV2|TRBJ2-5
CASSPRTGYQETQYF
>once|TRBV5-1|TRBJ2-2
CASKATWGQGRSETGELFF
>once|TRBV7-9|TRBJ2-1
CASSDERPRRSSYNEQFF
>once|TRBV5-1|TRBJ2-5
CASSLAGGEETQYF
>few|TRBV28|TRBJ1-5
CASSLDQPQHF
>.|TRBV4-1|TRBJ2-3
CASSQNGGDWNLTDTQYF
>few|TRBV4-1|TRBJ2-2
CASSQARGRGAGELFF